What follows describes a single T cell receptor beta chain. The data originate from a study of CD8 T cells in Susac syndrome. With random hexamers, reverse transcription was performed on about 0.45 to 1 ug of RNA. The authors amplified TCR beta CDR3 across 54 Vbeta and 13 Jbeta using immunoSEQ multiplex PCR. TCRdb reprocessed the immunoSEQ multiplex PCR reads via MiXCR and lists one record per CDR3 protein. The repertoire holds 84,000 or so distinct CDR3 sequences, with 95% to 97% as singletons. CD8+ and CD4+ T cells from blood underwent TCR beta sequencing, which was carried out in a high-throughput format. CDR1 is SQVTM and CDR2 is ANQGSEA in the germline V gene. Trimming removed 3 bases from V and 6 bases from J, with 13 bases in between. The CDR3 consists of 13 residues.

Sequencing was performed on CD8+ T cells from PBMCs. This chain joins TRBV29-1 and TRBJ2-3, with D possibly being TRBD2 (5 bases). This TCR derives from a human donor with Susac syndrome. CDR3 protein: CSVDGLAGDTQYF. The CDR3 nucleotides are TGCAGCGTTGATGGGCTAGCAGGCGATACGCAGTATTTT.